This T cell receptor (beta chain) was identified in a study of cytomegalovirus exposure and HLA in healthy donors. Study-level results: The classifier was said to identify cytomegalovirus status with high specificity and sensitivity.

TCRdb's copy holds only in-frame clones and misses some; the assay was immunoSEQ multiplex PCR. This table has 350,000 or so clones, approximately 90% appearing once. It was the approximately 130-subject validation cohort, separate from the roughly 700-subject first cohort, to which the donors belonged. This CDR3 has 15 residues. Germline values: CDR1 SGHVS, CDR2 FQNEAQ. The V segment lost 5 bases and the J segment 2 bases; nucleotides outside the gene matches: 9. This clone is a singleton in its sample. Its target is unknown. This TCR came from a woman in her late teens or twenties in good health and CMV-seronegative. The V and J genes are TRBV7-8 and TRBJ2-7; 7 positions agree with TRBD2. Sequencing input: PBMCs. This CDR3 is CASSVPGGKAYEQYF. Written as DNA, the CDR3 is TGTGCCAGCAGCGTCCCCGGGGGGAAGGCCTACGAGCAGTACTTC.